Presented here are 5 T cell receptor beta chains from one specimen sequenced in a study of cytomegalovirus exposure and HLA in healthy donors. The PCR employed 60 Vbeta primers together with 13 Jbeta primers. Here immunoSEQ multiplex PCR was the method, and the copy in TCRdb shows in-frame clones only, minus some. This sample has about 160,000 clones, with about 81% found just once. Sequencing was carried out using PBMCs. These receptors all stem from a woman aged 18-29 years in good health and CMV-seronegative.

The chain is built from TRBV9 and TRBJ2-1; 7 nucleotides line up with TRBD2. The germline V gene has CDR1 SGDLS and CDR2 YYNGEE. The V segment lost 1 base and the J segment 9 bases; nucleotides outside the gene matches: 13. The CDR3 is made up of 16 amino acids. The CDR3 loop reads CASSVRTSVVVSEQFF. The CDR3 DNA reads as TGTGCCAGCAGCGTACGAACTAGCGTAGTAGTCAGTGAGCAGTTCTTC. The full variable domain, its missing parts supplied by reference TRBV9 and TRBJ2-1, is DSGVTQTPKHLITATGQRVTLRCSPRSGDLSVYWYQQSLDQGLQFLIQYYNGEERAKGNILERFSAQQFPDLHSELNLSSLELGDSALYFCASSVRTSVVVSEQFFGPGTRLTVL.

The chain is built from TRBV5-8 and TRBJ1-5; D gene unclear. Deletions cut 0 bases from V and 3 bases from J, with 10 bases between. The germline CDR1 and CDR2 sequences are SGHTS and YDEGEE. This CDR3 comprises 15 residues. The CDR3 DNA follows: TGTGCCAGCAGCTTGGACGGGAGGGCCAATCAGCCCCAGCATTTT. It specifies CASSLDGRANQPQHF.

Turning to this clone: One end of the junction is discordant with germline, which a read error may explain. The chain employs TRBV7-9 and TRBJ2-7, with D tentatively TRBD2 (5 bases). Germline V gene sequence: CDR1 SEHNR, CDR2 FQNEAQ (reference sequence). The CDR3 runs to 12 residues. The CDR3 DNA is TGTTCCAGCAGCTTAAGTAGCGCCGAGCAGTACTTC. This sequence encodes CSSSLSSAEQYF.

The CDR3 loop is CASSSTPTSGYNEQFF. In DNA, the CDR3 is TGTGCCAGCAGTAGTACCCCCACTAGCGGCTACAATGAGCAGTTCTTC. V usage is TRBV7-3 and J usage is TRBJ2-1; 8 bases match TRBD2. V lost 6 bases to trimming and J lost 3 bases; unmatched junction nucleotides: 10. This CDR3 is built from 16 residues. From germline, CDR1 is SGHTA and CDR2 FQGTGA.

On this clone itself: An end of the junction differs from the germline gene, which may be a read error. The chain employs TRBV20-1 and TRBJ1-1, with 8 bases fitting TRBD1. Looked up from germline, CDR1 is DFQATT and CDR2 is SNEGSKA (reference sequence). The CDR3 is 10 amino acids. The CDR3 region has the DNA TGCAGTGCTTCCCGGGACAGGAGCTTTTTT. Protein: CSASRDRSFF.